A selection of T cell receptor beta chains follows, all from one sample in a study of a mutant IDH1 vaccine in newly diagnosed glioma. Their specific antigens are unknown. Sequenced by immunoSEQ multiplex PCR; TCRdb stores in-frame clones only, minus some. The sample consists of around 26,000 clones, over 80% of them appearing once. This material consisted of PBMCs, taken from a glioma patient whose treatment included an IDH1 peptide vaccine. The receptors here all came from a man aged 25-40 years with glioma. Each CDR3 is given with its conserved first and last residue. The order of the fields is D gene, clone size, J gene, V gene, CDR3 protein, CDR3 DNA. The D gene is left open where the match is weak. The listing skips clone size in some rows; elsewhere it reads once, few, many or a size class.

- | - | TRBJ2-2 | TRBV27 | CASSFGSGTTGELFF | TGTGCCAGCAGTTTTGGCAGCGGCACCACCGGGGAGCTGTTTTTT
TRBD2 | few | TRBJ2-1 | TRBV7-2 | CASSLPAGDEQFF | TGTGCCAGCAGCCTCCCGGCGGGGGATGAGCAGTTCTTC
TRBD1 | - | TRBJ2-7 | TRBV27 | CASLPTGTGLTQQYF | TGTGCCAGCTTACCAACCGGGACAGGCCTTACACAGCAGTACTTC
- | - | TRBJ1-5 | TRBV5-8 | CASSSRNRYHSNQPQHF | TGTGCCAGCAGCTCAAGAAACAGATATCATAGCAATCAGCCCCAGCATTTT
- | - | TRBJ1-4 | TRBV7-9 | CASGGGVEANEKLFF | TGTGCCAGCGGGGGAGGGGTCGAAGCTAATGAAAAACTGTTTTTT
TRBD1 | - | TRBJ2-7 | TRBV10-2 | CASSESWRRGQRTQEQYF | TGCGCCAGCAGTGAGTCGTGGCGTCGGGGACAGCGGACGCAGGAGCAGTACTTC
- | - | TRBJ2-7 | TRBV7-2 | CASSSGTGGGSYEQYF | TGTGCCAGCAGCTCCGGGACGGGGGGCGGCTCCTACGAGCAGTACTTC
- | once | TRBJ2-7 | TRBV11-2 | CASSLEVSYEQYF | TGTGCCAGCAGCTTAGAGGTCTCCTACGAGCAGTACTTC
- | - | TRBJ1-2 | TRBV10-3 | CASKWGDYGYTF | TGTGCCTCTAAATGGGGAGATTATGGCTACACCTTC
- | few | TRBJ2-1 | TRBV25-1 | CASSVRDTYNEQFF | TGTGCCAGCAGCGTGAGGGATACCTACAATGAGCAGTTCTTC
- | - | TRBJ1-1 | TRBV6-4 | CASSQGVTTEAFF | TGTGCCAGCAGCCAAGGGGTGACCACTGAAGCTTTCTTT
- | - | TRBJ1-1 | TRBV5-1 | CASSFEGMGTEAFF | TGCGCCAGCAGCTTCGAAGGGATGGGAACTGAAGCTTTCTTT
TRBD1 | - | TRBJ2-3 | TRBV13 | CASSLGDRASTDTQYF | TGTGCCAGCAGCTTAGGGGACAGGGCTAGCACAGATACGCAGTATTTT
TRBD1 | - | TRBJ2-1 | TRBV30 | CAQGQGMQFF | TGTGCCCAAGGACAGGGGATGCAGTTCTTC
TRBD2 | - | TRBJ2-3 | TRBV10-1 | CASSASHRTSGTDTQYF | TGCGCCAGCAGTGCTTCCCACCGGACTAGCGGCACAGATACGCAGTATTTT
- | - | TRBJ2-1 | TRBV2 | CASSEARRDDEQFF | TGTGCCAGCAGTGAAGCGCGACGGGACGATGAGCAGTTCTTC
- | - | TRBJ1-1 | TRBV2 | CASRAGTGTTEAFF | TGTGCCAGCAGAGCCGGGACGGGAACCACTGAAGCTTTCTTT
TRBD1 | - | TRBJ1-1 | TRBV19 | CASSPDRDRATEAFF | TGTGCCAGTAGCCCCGACCGGGACAGGGCGACTGAAGCTTTCTTT
- | - | TRBJ2-5 | TRBV27 | CASSPWGGQETQYF | TGTGCCAGCAGTCCTTGGGGCGGACAAGAGACCCAGTACTTC
TRBD1 | - | TRBJ2-1 | TRBV5-1 | CASTDRESYNEQFF | TGCGCCAGCACTGACAGGGAGTCCTACAATGAGCAGTTCTTC
TRBD1 | - | TRBJ2-7 | TRBV6-5 | CASNPGTGDEQYF | TGTGCCAGCAATCCCGGGACAGGGGACGAGCAGTACTTC
- | - | TRBJ1-5 | TRBV7-6 | CASSVGRGIGGNQPQHF | TGTGCCAGCAGCGTTGGAAGGGGAATCGGTGGCAATCAGCCCCAGCATTTT
- | - | TRBJ1-1 | TRBV6-1 | CASSEHRETEAFF | TGTGCCAGCAGTGAACACAGGGAGACTGAAGCTTTCTTT
- | - | TRBJ1-1 | TRBV4-2 | CASSHQDGTEAFF | TGTGCCAGCAGCCACCAGGACGGGACTGAAGCTTTCTTT
TRBD1 | - | TRBJ2-2 | TRBV11-3 | CASSGQGADTGELFF | TGTGCCAGCAGCGGACAGGGGGCGGACACCGGGGAGCTGTTTTTT
- | - | TRBJ1-1 | TRBV10-1 | CASSESGRDEAFF | TGCGCCAGCAGTGAGTCGGGCAGGGACGAAGCTTTCTTT
TRBD1 | - | TRBJ1-3 | TRBV6-1 | CASSDRGWTIYF | TGTGCCAGCAGTGACAGGGGGTGGACCATATATTTT
TRBD1 | - | TRBJ2-7 | TRBV7-2 | CASSEGGTGAYEQYF | TGTGCCAGCAGCGAAGGCGGGACAGGGGCCTACGAGCAGTACTTC
TRBD2 | - | TRBJ2-7 | TRBV5-1 | CASTLGLAEISYEQYF | TGCGCCAGCACCCTCGGACTAGCGGAGATCTCCTACGAGCAGTACTTC
TRBD2 | - | TRBJ2-5 | TRBV2 | CASSGLAGAQETQYF | TGTGCCAGCTCGGGACTAGCGGGGGCCCAAGAGACCCAGTACTTC
- | few | TRBJ1-1 | TRBV7-9 | CASSPRERLNTEAFF | TGTGCCAGCAGCCCCAGGGAACGGTTGAACACTGAAGCTTTCTTT
- | - | TRBJ1-5 | TRBV7-9 | CASSLGQTYSNQPQHF | TGTGCCAGCAGCTTAGGGCAGACCTATAGCAATCAGCCCCAGCATTTT
- | - | TRBJ2-2 | TRBV30 | CAWSVKVAGELFF | TGTGCCTGGAGTGTGAAGGTTGCCGGGGAGCTGTTTTTT
- | few | TRBJ1-2 | TRBV6-1 | CASSARLNYGYTF | TGTGCCAGCAGTGCACGGCTAAACTATGGCTACACCTTC
TRBD1 | - | TRBJ2-6 | TRBV5-4 | CASSLLQGLSGANVLTF | TGTGCCAGCAGCTTGTTACAGGGGCTCTCCGGGGCCAACGTCCTGACTTTC
- | - | TRBJ1-3 | TRBV7-9 | CASTYGRGSGNTIYF | TGTGCCAGCACCTACGGGCGGGGCTCTGGAAACACCATATATTTT
- | - | TRBJ2-5 | TRBV11-1 | CASSFSGRGRETQYF | TGTGCCAGCAGCTTCTCGGGACGGGGACGAGAGACCCAGTACTTC
- | - | TRBJ1-5 | TRBV19 | CASSSDTFNQPQHF | TGTGCCAGTAGTTCGGACACATTCAATCAGCCCCAGCATTTT
- | - | TRBJ2-3 | TRBV4-1 | CASSQGWRDTDTQYF | TGCGCCAGCAGCCAAGGGTGGCGCGACACAGATACGCAGTATTTT
- | once | TRBJ2-3 | TRBV6-4 | CASGGQTDTQYF | TGTGCCAGCGGAGGACAGACAGATACGCAGTATTTT
- | - | TRBJ2-7 | TRBV20-1 | CSWDEQYF | TGCAGTTGGGACGAGCAGTACTTC
TRBD1 | - | TRBJ1-2 | TRBV5-1 | CASSLVWQGAPNNYGYTF | TGCGCCAGCAGCTTGGTTTGGCAGGGGGCGCCTAATAACTATGGCTACACCTTC